This TCR beta chain was captured in a study of Tregs in tolerant kidney transplant recipients (dated by TCRdb to 2018 to 2020). With regard to the full study: Transplants used related donors with nonmyeloablative bone marrow transplantation; mixed chimerism was transient in the human trials. TCRbeta sequencing was used in the study to identify donor-specific regulatory T cells before combined kidney and bone marrow transplantation, and the identified cells were then tracked after transplant.

Genomic DNA was extracted from sorted cells with the QIAGEN DNeasy Blood and Tissue Kit for TCRbeta CDR3 sequencing. Through immunoSEQ, high-throughput TCRbeta CDR3 sequencing was done commercially, including PCR amplification with internal controls and bias correction. Concerning the study's data processing: Unique productive TCRbeta sequences were defined by CDR3 nucleotide sequence where primers matched, otherwise by CDR3 amino acid sequence with Vbeta and Jbeta genes. To correct for sorting error, sequences found in more than one sorted population at a frequency ratio of 2:1 or less were discarded, and the remaining shared sequences were assigned to the population with the higher frequency. A sequence counted as donor-reactive if, in CFSE-low cells, the sequence had a frequency of at least 0.01% and was expanded at least 5-fold compared with unstimulated cells. Repertoire divergence was quantified by Jensen-Shannon divergence using the top 100 TCRbeta sequences ranked by frequency. For samples with multiple sequencing runs, sorting error was corrected in each run separately before the runs were combined. TCRdb provides this immuneACCESS table in a form limited to in-frame rearrangements. Some clones are lacking; in checked studies, under half of them reflect an unresolved V gene, and why the rest are absent is not known. That table is the source of V, J and clone size, and D and trimming were worked out from the DNA. For this sample the table gives 100,000 to 120,000 clones, of which around 87% were detected only once. The top ten clonotypes cover about 0.31% of the sample.

The intended sense of this specimen's time point label: blood sample drawn before combined kidney and bone marrow transplant. Thawed PBMCs were FACS-sorted into unstimulated Tregs (CD4+CD25+CD127-), CD4+ non-Tregs (CD4+CD25-), CD4 cells and CD8 cells. The patients were several recipients of combined kidney and bone marrow transplants from the ITN036ST trial, and samples were available only from these trial subjects. Healthy control blood was processed by Ficoll density gradient to PBMCs and cryopreserved; patient PBMCs were collected before and after transplant. Beyond this particular receptor, the publication reports: Expanding Tregs with activated donor B cells appeared to identify the most biologically relevant and donor-specific TCRbeta repertoire. Biological reproducibility was not directly addressed, though technical replication error appeared minimal. Donor-specific Treg expansion exceeded global Treg expansion in tolerant patients, suggesting antigen-driven rather than nonspecific expansion. Because only a small number of patients were included, the study had limitations, and the results will need to be validated in larger populations as well as under other immunosuppression protocols. For some patients the PCR primers changed over time, which made it impossible to compare the samples from those patients at the nucleotide level.

A word on this clone: Its antigen target is currently unknown. Per-base qualities were not stored, and no clone one base away is much larger.

This receptor was identified in a human donor who received a combined kidney and bone marrow transplant. The sample here was CD4+ T cells from blood, taken before the transplant.

The DNA sequence is given as TGTGCCAGCAGTCTTTCGGGGGTAGCGGGAGGCGAGCAGTACTTC. The translation is CASSLSGVAGGEQYF. This sequence uses TRBV6-4 and TRBJ2-7; TRBD2 aligns with 10 central bases. Based on the germline V gene, the CDR1 and CDR2 sequences are MRHNA and SNTAGT. The CDR3 spans 15 residues, from the cysteine through the phenylalanine. This entry keeps only the CDR3 DNA: 45 bases, framed from base 1. Trimming leaves V shorter by 5 bases and J shorter by 6 bases, with the junction holding 10 bases beyond the gene matches.